This TCR beta chain is from a study of T cells in Graves' hyperthyroidism and ophthalmopathy. Study overall: Peripheral blood was acquired at first diagnosis, ahead of any therapy whatsoever. Overall study findings and caveats: The model identified upcoming ophthalmopathy a median around 6 months ahead of onset.

V lost 7 bases and J lost 0, with 15 bases in between. The CDR3 is 15 amino acids. The germline CDR1 and CDR2 sequences are SNHLY and FYNNEI. This clonotype occurred many times. Its target is not known. RNA transcripts were the template for amplifying TCR beta CDR3 regions. The HTBI primer set drove a first-round RT-PCR of the TCR CDR3. TCRdb re-derived calls from the multiplex PCR reads in MiXCR, one entry per CDR3 protein. The sample contains 650,000 to 850,000 distinct CDR3 sequences, 18% of which appear only once. Clinical symptoms, serum thyroxine and TRAb, thyroid ultrasound and orbital computed tomography were used for the diagnoses. Preceding any ophthalmopathy symptoms, the blood sample dates from first hyperthyroidism diagnosis.

V usage is TRBV2 and J usage is TRBJ1-2; D remains unclear. The source of this sequence is a woman aged 45-65 years with Graves' hyperthyroidism that later progressed to Graves' ophthalmopathy. The sequenced sample consisted of blood. The CDR3 is CASTEAPLANYGYTF. The CDR3 nucleotides read TGTGCCAGCACCGAGGCCCCGTTAGCTAACTATGGCTACACCTTC.